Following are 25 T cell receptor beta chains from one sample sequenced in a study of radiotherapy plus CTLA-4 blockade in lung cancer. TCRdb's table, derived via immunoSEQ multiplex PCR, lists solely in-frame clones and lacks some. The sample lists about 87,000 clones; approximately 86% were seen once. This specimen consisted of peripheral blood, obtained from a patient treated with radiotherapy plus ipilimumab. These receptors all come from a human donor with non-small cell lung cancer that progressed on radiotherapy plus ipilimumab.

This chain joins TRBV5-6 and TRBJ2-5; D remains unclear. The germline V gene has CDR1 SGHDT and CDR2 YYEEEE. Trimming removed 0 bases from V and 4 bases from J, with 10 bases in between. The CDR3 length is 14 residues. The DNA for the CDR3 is TGTGCCAGCAGCTTGGTTGGGTCGGGAGAGACCCAGTACTTC. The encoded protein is CASSLVGSGETQYF.

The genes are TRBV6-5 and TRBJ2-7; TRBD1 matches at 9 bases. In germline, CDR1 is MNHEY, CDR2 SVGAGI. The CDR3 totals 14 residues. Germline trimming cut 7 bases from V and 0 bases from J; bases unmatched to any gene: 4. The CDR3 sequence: CASMRDRASYEQYF. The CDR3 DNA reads TGTGCCAGCATGCGGGACAGGGCCTCCTACGAGCAGTACTTC.

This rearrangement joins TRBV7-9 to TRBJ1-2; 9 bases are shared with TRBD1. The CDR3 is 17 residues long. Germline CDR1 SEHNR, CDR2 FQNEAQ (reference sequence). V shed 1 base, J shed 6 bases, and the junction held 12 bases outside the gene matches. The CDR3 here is CASSLGIGGTGTNGYTF. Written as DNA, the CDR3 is TGTGCCAGCAGCTTAGGGATCGGGGGGACAGGGACTAATGGCTACACCTTC.

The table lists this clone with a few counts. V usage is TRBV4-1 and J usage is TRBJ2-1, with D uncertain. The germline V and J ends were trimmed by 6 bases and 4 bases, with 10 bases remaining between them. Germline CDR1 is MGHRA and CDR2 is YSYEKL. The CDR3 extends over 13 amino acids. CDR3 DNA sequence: TGCGCCAGCAGGCCGGCAGCTTACAATGAGCAGTTCTTC. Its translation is CASRPAAYNEQFF.

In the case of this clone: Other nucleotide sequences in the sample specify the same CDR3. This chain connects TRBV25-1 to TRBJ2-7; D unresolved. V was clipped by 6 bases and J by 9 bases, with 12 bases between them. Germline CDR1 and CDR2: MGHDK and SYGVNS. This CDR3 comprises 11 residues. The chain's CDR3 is CASSQGYVQYF. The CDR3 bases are TGTGCCAGCAGCCAAGGGTATGTGCAGTACTTC.

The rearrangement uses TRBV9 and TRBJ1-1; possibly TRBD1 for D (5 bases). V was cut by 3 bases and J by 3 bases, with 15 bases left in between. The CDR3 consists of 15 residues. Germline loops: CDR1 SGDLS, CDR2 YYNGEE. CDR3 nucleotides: TGTGCCAGCAGCGCCCGACAGTTTACGGACACTGAAGCTTTCTTT. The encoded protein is CASSARQFTDTEAFF.

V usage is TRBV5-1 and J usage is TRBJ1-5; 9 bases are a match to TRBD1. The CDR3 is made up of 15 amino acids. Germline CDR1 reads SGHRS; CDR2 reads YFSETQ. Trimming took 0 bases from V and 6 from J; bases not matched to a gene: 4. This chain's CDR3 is CASSLEGQGTQPQHF. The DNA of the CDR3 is TGCGCCAGCAGCTTGGAGGGACAGGGAACTCAGCCCCAGCATTTT.

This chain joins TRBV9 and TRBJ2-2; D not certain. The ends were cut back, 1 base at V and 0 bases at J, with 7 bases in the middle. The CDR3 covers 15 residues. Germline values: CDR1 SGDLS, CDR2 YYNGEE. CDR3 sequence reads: CASSVLASNTGELFF. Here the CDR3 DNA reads TGTGCCAGCAGCGTACTGGCCTCGAACACCGGGGAGCTGTTTTTT.

This CDR3 is CASSLVDRLNSGNTIYF. CDR3 nucleotide sequence: TGCGCCAGCAGCTTGGTAGACAGACTCAACTCTGGAAACACCATATATTTT. The chain uses TRBV5-1 and TRBJ1-3; D might be TRBD1 (5 bases). Per the germline V gene, CDR1 is SGHRS and CDR2 is YFSETQ. Trimming left V 0 bases short and J 0 bases short, with 13 bases between. This CDR3 has 17 residues. Variable domain in full (rest from reference TRBV5-1 and TRBJ1-3): KAGVTQTPRYLIKTRGQQVTLSCSPISGHRSVSWYQQTPGQGLQFLFEYFSETQRNKGNFPGRFSGRQFSNSRSEMNVSTLELGDSALYLCASSLVDRLNSGNTIYFGEGSWLTVV.

The CDR3 DNA is TGTGCCAGCAGCGGTAGGGGGTGGAACAATAATGAGCAGTTCTTC. This translates into CASSGRGWNNNEQFF. The chain employs TRBV9 and TRBJ2-1; the D gene is possibly TRBD1 (6 bases). From germline, CDR1 is SGDLS and CDR2 YYNGEE. V gave up 3 bases and J gave up 7 bases, with 17 bases separating them. This CDR3 comprises 15 residues.

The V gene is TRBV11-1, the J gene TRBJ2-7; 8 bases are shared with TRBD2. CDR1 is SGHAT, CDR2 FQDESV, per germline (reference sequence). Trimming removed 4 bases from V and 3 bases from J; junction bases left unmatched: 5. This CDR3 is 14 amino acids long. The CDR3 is CASSSVGGVYEQYF. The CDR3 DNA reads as TGTGCCAGCAGCTCTGTCGGGGGGGTCTACGAGCAGTACTTC.

The CDR3 is CASSRDSKFEAFF. The CDR3 bases are TGTGCCAGCAGTCGCGACAGCAAATTTGAAGCTTTCTTT. V and J are TRBV7-9 and TRBJ1-1; D is possibly TRBD1 (5 bases). The CDR3 is made up of 13 amino acids. Germline CDR1 SEHNR, CDR2 FQNEAQ (reference sequence). The ends were cut back, 6 bases at V and 7 bases at J, with 15 bases in the middle.

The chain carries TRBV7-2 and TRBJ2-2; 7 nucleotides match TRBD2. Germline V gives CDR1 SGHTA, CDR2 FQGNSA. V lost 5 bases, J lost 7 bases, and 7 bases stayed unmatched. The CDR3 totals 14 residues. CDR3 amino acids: CASSRSGGIGELFF. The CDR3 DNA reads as TGTGCCAGCAGCCGATCCGGGGGGATCGGGGAGCTGTTTTTT.

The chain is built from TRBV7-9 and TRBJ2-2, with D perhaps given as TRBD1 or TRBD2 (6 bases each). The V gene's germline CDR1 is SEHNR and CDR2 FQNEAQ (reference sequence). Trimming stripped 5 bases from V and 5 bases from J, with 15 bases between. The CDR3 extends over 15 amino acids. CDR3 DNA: TGTGCCAGCAGCAAGCCGGGGGCGGGAACCGGGGAGCTGTTTTTT. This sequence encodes CASSKPGAGTGELFF.

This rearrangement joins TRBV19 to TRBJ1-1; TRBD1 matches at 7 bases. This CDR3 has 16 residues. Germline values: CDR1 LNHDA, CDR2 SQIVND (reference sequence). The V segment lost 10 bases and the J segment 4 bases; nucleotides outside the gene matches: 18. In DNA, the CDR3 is TGTGCCACCACCGACCCCAGGGGGGCAGCTGGCACTGAAGCTTTCTTT. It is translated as CATTDPRGAAGTEAFF.

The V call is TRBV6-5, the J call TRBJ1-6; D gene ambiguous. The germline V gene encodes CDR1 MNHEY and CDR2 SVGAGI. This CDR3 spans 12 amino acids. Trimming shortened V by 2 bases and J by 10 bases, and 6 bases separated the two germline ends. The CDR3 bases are TGTGCCAGCAGTTACCAGGAATCACCCCTCCACTTT. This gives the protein CASSYQESPLHF.

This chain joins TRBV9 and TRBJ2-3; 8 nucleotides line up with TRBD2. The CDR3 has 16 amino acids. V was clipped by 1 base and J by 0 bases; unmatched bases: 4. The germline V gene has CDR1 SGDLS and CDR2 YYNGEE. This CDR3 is CASSVWGGGSTDTQYF. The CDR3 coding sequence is TGTGCCAGCAGCGTATGGGGCGGGGGGAGCACAGATACGCAGTATTTT.

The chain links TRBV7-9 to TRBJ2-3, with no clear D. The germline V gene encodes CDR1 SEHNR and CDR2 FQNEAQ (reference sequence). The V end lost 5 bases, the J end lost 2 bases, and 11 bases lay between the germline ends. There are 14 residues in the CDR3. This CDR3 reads CASSPRGLTDTQYF. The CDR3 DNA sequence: TGTGCCAGCAGCCCCCGCGGTCTCACAGATACGCAGTATTTT.

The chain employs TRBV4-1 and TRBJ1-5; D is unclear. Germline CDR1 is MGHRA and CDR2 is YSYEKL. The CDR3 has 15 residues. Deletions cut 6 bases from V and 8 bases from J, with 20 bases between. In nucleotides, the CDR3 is TGCGCCAGCAGTGCAGGCCTGGCCTACGCTGAGCCCCAGCATTTT. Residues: CASSAGLAYAEPQHF.

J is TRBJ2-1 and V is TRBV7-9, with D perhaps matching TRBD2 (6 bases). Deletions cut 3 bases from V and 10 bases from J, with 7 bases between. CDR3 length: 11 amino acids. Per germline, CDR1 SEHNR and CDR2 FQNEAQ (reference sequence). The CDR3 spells CASSFSGEQFF. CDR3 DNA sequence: TGTGCCAGCAGCTTTAGCGGCGAGCAGTTCTTC.

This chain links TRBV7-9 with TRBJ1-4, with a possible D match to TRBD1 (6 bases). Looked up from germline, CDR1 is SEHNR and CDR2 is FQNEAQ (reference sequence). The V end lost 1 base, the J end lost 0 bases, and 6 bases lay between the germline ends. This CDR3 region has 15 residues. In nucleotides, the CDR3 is TGTGCCAGCAGCTTAGGGACAGCAACTAATGAAAAACTGTTTTTT. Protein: CASSLGTATNEKLFF.

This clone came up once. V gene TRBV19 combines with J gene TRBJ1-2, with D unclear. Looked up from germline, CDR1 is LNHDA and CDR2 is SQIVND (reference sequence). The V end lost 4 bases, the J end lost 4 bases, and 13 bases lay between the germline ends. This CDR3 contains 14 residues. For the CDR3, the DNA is TGTGCCAGTAGTAGGGAAGTCTCAGGCTATGGCTACACCTTC. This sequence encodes CASSREVSGYGYTF.

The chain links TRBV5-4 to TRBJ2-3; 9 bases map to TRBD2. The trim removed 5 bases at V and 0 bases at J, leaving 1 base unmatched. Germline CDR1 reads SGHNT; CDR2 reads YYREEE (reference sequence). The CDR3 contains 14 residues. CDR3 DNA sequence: TGTGCCAGCAGAGCGGGGGGTAGCACAGATACGCAGTATTTT. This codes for CASRAGGSTDTQYF.

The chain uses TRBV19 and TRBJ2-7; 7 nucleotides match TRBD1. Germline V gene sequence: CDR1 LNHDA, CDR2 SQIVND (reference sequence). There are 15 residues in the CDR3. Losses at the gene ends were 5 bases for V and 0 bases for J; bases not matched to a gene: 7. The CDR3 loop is CASSWTGLSSYEQYF. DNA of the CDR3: TGTGCCAGTAGTTGGACAGGCCTTAGCTCCTACGAGCAGTACTTC. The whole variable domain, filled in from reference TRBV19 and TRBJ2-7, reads DGGITQSPKYLFRKEGQNVTLSCEQNLNHDAMYWYRQDPGQGLRLIYYSQIVNDFQKGDIAEGYSVSREKKESFPLTVTSAQKNPTAFYLCASSWTGLSSYEQYFGPGTRLTVT.

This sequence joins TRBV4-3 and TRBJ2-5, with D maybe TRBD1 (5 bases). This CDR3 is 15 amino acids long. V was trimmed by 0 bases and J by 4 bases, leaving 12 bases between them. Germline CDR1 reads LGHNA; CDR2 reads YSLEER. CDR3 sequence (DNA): TGCGCCAGCAGCCAAGAGAGGACAAGAACAGAGACCCAGTACTTC. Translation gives CASSQERTRTETQYF.